These 27 T cell receptor beta chains originate from one sample sequenced in a study of CD8+CD57+ T cells in acquired aplastic anemia. According to the study, genomic DNA was the template for TCR beta VDJ and CDR3 profiling. From the reads, TCRdb called clonotypes with MiXCR, one entry per CDR3 protein. Among a few hundred thousand distinct CDR3 sequences, 45% to 65% were seen once, and the ten largest hold roughly 8%. Sequences were obtained from sorted CD4+, CD8+, or CD8+CD57+ T cells (not recorded which) from PBMCs. These TCRs come from a human donor with severe aplastic anemia or a healthy control (not recorded which).

This clonotype was counted between two and nine times. The chain uses TRBV4-1 and TRBJ2-3; TRBD2 matches at 8 bases. V was pared by 8 bases and J by 2 bases, with 3 bases of the junction left unmatched. The germline V gene encodes CDR1 MGHRA and CDR2 YSYEKL. This CDR3 has 13 residues. The CDR3 is CASRGGDTDTQYF. The CDR3 DNA follows: TGCGCCAGCCGGGGGGGAGACACAGATACGCAGTATTTT.

V and J are TRBV2 and TRBJ2-7; TRBD1 matches 7 bases. The V segment lost 7 bases and the J segment 0 bases; nucleotides outside the gene matches: 9. Per germline, CDR1 SNHLY and CDR2 FYNNEI. The CDR3 has 15 amino acids. CDR3 DNA: TGTGCCAGCACTGTGGACAGGATAAGCTCCTACGAGCAGTACTTC. Amino acids: CASTVDRISSYEQYF.

This clonotype was recorded only once. The rearrangement uses TRBV19 and TRBJ1-2, with a possible D match to TRBD1 (5 bases). Germline-derived CDR1 and CDR2 are LNHDA and SQIVND (reference sequence). V was trimmed by 3 bases and J by 3 bases, leaving 11 bases between them. CDR3 length: 14 amino acids. The CDR3 DNA sequence: TGTGCCAGTAGTATTCCGGGGGAGTACTATGGCTACACCTTC. This encodes CASSIPGEYYGYTF.

With regard to this clonotype: At one boundary the junction diverges from the germline segment, which might be a read error. This sequence joins TRBV24-1 and TRBJ1-5, with unresolved D. CDR3 length equals 12 residues. Germline CDR1 KGHDR, CDR2 SFDVKD. CDR3 sequence (DNA): TGTGCCGCCAGTTTGGGAAATCAGCCCCAGCATTTT. This codes for CAASLGNQPQHF.

In the case of this clonotype: A read error is possible here, since a much larger clone lies one base away. The chain employs TRBV12-3 or TRBV12-4 and TRBJ1-2; unclear D gene. The CDR3 runs 15 residues. Trimming took 1 base from V and 4 from J, leaving 13 bases between them. The CDR3 DNA reads as TGTGCCAGCAGTTTAGGGGCCGCGGGGATCTATGGCTACACCTTC. Translating gives CASSLGAAGIYGYTF.

The chain recombines TRBV9 with TRBJ2-7; 8 bases align to TRBD2. The CDR3 has 15 residues. V was clipped by 2 bases and J by 5 bases; unmatched bases: 9. Germline CDR1 reads SGDLS; CDR2 reads YYNGEE. The CDR3 DNA sequence: TGTGCCAGCAGCGTTACGGGACTAGGATTGCACGAGCAGTACTTC. Its translation is CASSVTGLGLHEQYF.

This rearrangement joins TRBV10-3 to TRBJ1-2; D is unresolved. V dropped 0 bases and J dropped 2 bases, with 13 bases sitting between them. Germline V gene lookup returns CDR1 ENHRY and CDR2 SYGVKD. The CDR3 sequence is 16 residues long. The CDR3, as DNA: TGTGCCATCAGTGAGTCGACATATGCAGAGAACTATGGCTACACCTTC. Protein product: CAISESTYAENYGYTF.

This clonotype was seen a handful of times. CDR3 DNA: TGCGCCAGCAGTGAGCCGGGGGGCACTGAAGCTTTCTTT. This sequence encodes CASSEPGGTEAFF. V is TRBV10-2 and J is TRBJ1-1; D is perhaps TRBD1 (5 bases). Trimming stripped 2 bases from V and 4 bases from J, with 8 bases between. Per germline, CDR1 WSHSY and CDR2 SAAADI. The CDR3 has 13 amino acids.

The CDR3 region is CASSGAGSGGQETQYF. CDR3 nucleotide sequence: TGTGCCAGCAGTGGGGCGGGTAGCGGGGGGCAAGAGACCCAGTACTTC. The rearrangement links TRBV12-3 or TRBV12-4 to TRBJ2-5, with 10 bases that match TRBD2. This CDR3 has 16 amino acids. V lost 5 bases to trimming and J lost 2 bases; unmatched junction nucleotides: 8.

The chain uses TRBV28 and TRBJ2-1, with D unclear. This CDR3 has 16 residues. Trimming cost V 5 bases and J 2 bases, with 16 bases left between them. Germline V gives CDR1 MDHEN, CDR2 SYDVKM. The CDR3 reads CASSPEKRRAYNEQFF. CDR3 nucleotide sequence: TGTGCCAGCAGTCCCGAAAAGAGGCGCGCCTACAATGAGCAGTTCTTC. Drawing the rest from reference TRBV28 and TRBJ2-1, the complete variable domain is DVKVTQSSRYLVKRTGEKVFLECVQDMDHENMFWYRQDPGLGLRLIYFSYDVKMKEKGDIPEGYSVSREKKERFSLILESASTNQTSMYLCASSPEKRRAYNEQFFGPGTRLTVL.

This clonotype has more than one count but fewer than ten. V usage is TRBV5-4 and J usage is TRBJ2-7; either TRBD1 or TRBD2 may fit D (6 bases each). The CDR3 is 14 residues long. With 4 bases removed from V and 1 base from J, the gap between germline ends came to 12 bases. CDR1 is SGHNT and CDR2 is YYREEE in the germline V gene (reference sequence). For the CDR3, the DNA is TGTGCCAGCAGCCCCAGAGGGGGGTCCTACGAGCAGTACTTC. Translated, it gives CASSPRGGSYEQYF.

The rearrangement joins TRBV29-1 to TRBJ2-1; a possible D gene is TRBD2 (6 bases). V was shortened by 5 bases and J by 4 bases, with 12 bases between the two germline ends. Per germline, CDR1 SQVTM and CDR2 ANQGSEA. This CDR3 spans 13 amino acids. In DNA, the CDR3 is TGCAGCGTTATCGGGGGAGGTTACAATGAGCAGTTCTTC. It encodes CSVIGGGYNEQFF.

This clonotype was seen at least ten times. The genes are TRBV20-1 and TRBJ2-2; possibly TRBD2 for D (6 bases). In germline, CDR1 is DFQATT, CDR2 SNEGSKA (reference sequence). This CDR3 contains 17 residues. Trimming took 0 bases from V and 7 from J, leaving 21 bases between them. The CDR3 DNA is TGCAGTGCTAGAGATCGGAGGGCAGGTGGTTGGGACGGGGAGCTGTTTTTT. Translated: CSARDRRAGGWDGELFF.

This clonotype has just a few counts. The chain joins TRBV7-2 to TRBJ2-7, with 11 bases aligning to TRBD2. There are 15 residues in the CDR3. Trimming took 3 bases from V and 5 from J; bases not matched to a gene: 6. In germline, CDR1 is SGHTA, CDR2 FQGNSA. The CDR3 nucleotides are TGTGCCAGCAGCTTCCAGACTAGCGGGATAAACGAGCAGTACTTC. Translating it yields CASSFQTSGINEQYF. Full variable domain (rest looked up from reference TRBV7-2 and TRBJ2-7): GAGVSQSPSNKVTEKGKDVELRCDPISGHTALYWYRQSLGQGLEFLIYFQGNSAPDKSGLPSDRFSAERTGGSVSTLTIQRTQQEDSAVYLCASSFQTSGINEQYFGPGTRLTVT.

The CDR3 DNA follows: TGTGCCACCAGCAGGAGACAACAGACCTCCGGTTTAGGCTCACCCCTCCACTTT. Its protein product is CATSRRQQTSGLGSPLHF. The chain couples TRBV15 to TRBJ1-6, with D unclear. Germline V gene lookup returns CDR1 LNHNV and CDR2 YYDKDF (reference sequence). V lost 3 bases and J 10 bases, leaving 25 bases between the germline ends. The CDR3 runs 18 residues.

The chain joins TRBV9 to TRBJ2-7; no firm D call. Germline values: CDR1 SGDLS, CDR2 YYNGEE. Between the trimmed V and J ends, which lost 0 bases and 3 bases, there was a span of 7 bases. The CDR3 sequence is 13 residues long. Written as DNA, the CDR3 is TGTGCCAGCAGCGTAGCCGACGGCTACGAGCAGTACTTC. As protein: CASSVADGYEQYF.

This clonotype was found many times. The V gene is TRBV5-1, the J gene TRBJ1-2; 7 nucleotides align to TRBD1. Germline CDR1 reads SGHRS; CDR2 reads YFSETQ. V lost 4 bases and J lost 3; bases outside the gene matches: 18. The CDR3 totals 18 residues. CDR3 nucleotide sequence: TGCGCCAGCAGCGAGGGACAGCGGAGAGTTAATGGAGACTATGGCTACACCTTC. Its protein product is CASSEGQRRVNGDYGYTF.

This clonotype came up many times. This sequence joins TRBV18 and TRBJ2-7; the D is unclear. The ends were cut back, 3 bases at V and 0 bases at J, with 12 bases in the middle. The CDR3 runs 15 residues. Germline values: CDR1 KGHSH, CDR2 LQKENI. Here the CDR3 DNA reads TGTGCCAGCTCACCGCCTGGCACCCTCTCCTACGAGCAGTACTTC. This sequence encodes CASSPPGTLSYEQYF. Full variable domain (remainder filled in from reference TRBV18 and TRBJ2-7): NAGVMQNPRHLVRRRGQEARLRCSPMKGHSHVYWYRQLPEEGLKFMVYLQKENIIDESGMPKERFSAEFPKEGPSILRIQQVVRGDSAAYFCASSPPGTLSYEQYFGPGTRLTVT.

This clonotype was observed many times. The genes are TRBV5-1 and TRBJ2-5, with 8 bases identical to TRBD2. The CDR3 contains 14 residues. The V gene end was trimmed by 4 bases and the J gene end by 5 bases; junction bases not matched to a gene: 7. In germline, CDR1 is SGHRS, CDR2 YFSETQ. In nucleotides, the CDR3 is TGCGCCAGCAGCGATAGCGGGGCGGGGGAGACCCAGTACTTC. It specifies CASSDSGAGETQYF.

Turning to this clonotype: An end of the junction differs from the germline gene, which may be a read error. The chain is built from TRBV20-1 and TRBJ2-7; TRBD2 is a possible D gene (5 bases). The CDR3 has 12 amino acids. Germline lookup yields CDR1 DFQATT and CDR2 SNEGSKA (reference sequence). The DNA of the CDR3 is TGCAGTGCTACACGAGACACAGCGGAACTAGTCTTC. Translating it yields CSATRDTAELVF.

V and J are TRBV7-2 and TRBJ2-1; 7 nucleotides line up with TRBD1. The CDR3 loop spans 12 amino acids. V shed 5 bases, J shed 10 bases, and the junction held 5 bases outside the gene matches. Germline V gene sequence: CDR1 SGHTA, CDR2 FQGNSA. This CDR3 reads CASSQGGREQFF. The CDR3 bases are TGTGCCAGCAGCCAAGGGGGCAGGGAGCAGTTCTTC.

The chain carries TRBV29-1 and TRBJ2-3; TRBD2 aligns across 11 bases. V lost 0 bases to trimming and J lost 0 bases; unmatched junction nucleotides: 8. This CDR3 is 18 amino acids long. CDR1 is SQVTM, CDR2 ANQGSEA, per germline. This CDR3 reads CSVEEIGTSGASTDTQYF. DNA of the CDR3: TGCAGCGTTGAAGAAATCGGGACTAGCGGAGCTAGCACAGATACGCAGTATTTT.

Here the CDR3 reads CASSQDSRLSSYEQYF. Here the CDR3 DNA reads TGCGCCAGCAGCCAAGATAGCCGGCTGAGCTCCTACGAGCAGTACTTC. This rearrangement joins TRBV4-1 to TRBJ2-7; D is unresolved. CDR1 MGHRA and CDR2 YSYEKL come from the germline V gene. Trimming removed 0 bases at V and 0 bases at J, with 12 bases between. This CDR3 is built from 16 residues.

The V call is TRBV28, the J call TRBJ2-7, with 10 bases aligning to TRBD2. This CDR3 region has 15 residues. Germline CDR1 is MDHEN and CDR2 is SYDVKM. V gave up 7 bases and J gave up 3 bases; unmatched junction bases: 9. The CDR3 sequence is CASTPRTSGHYEQYF. The CDR3 DNA is TGTGCCAGCACCCCCAGGACTAGCGGCCACTACGAGCAGTACTTC.

The V and J genes are TRBV20-1 and TRBJ1-6, with unresolved D. The germline gives CDR1 DFQATT, CDR2 SNEGSKA (reference sequence). CDR3 length: 14 amino acids. The V and J ends lost 0 bases and 7 bases respectively, with 10 bases between them. CDR3 loop: CSARDEGWNSPLHF. CDR3 bases: TGCAGTGCTAGAGATGAGGGTTGGAATTCACCCCTCCACTTT.

The chain couples TRBV5-1 to TRBJ2-2; 11 bases agree with TRBD2. V gave up 0 bases and J gave up 4 bases; unmatched junction bases: 2. This CDR3 comprises 16 residues. The germline V gene encodes CDR1 SGHRS and CDR2 YFSETQ. The DNA of the CDR3 is TGCGCCAGCAGCTTGGAGGGGACTAGCGGCACCGGGGAGCTGTTTTTT. This encodes CASSLEGTSGTGELFF.

A note on this clonotype: A read error may explain this, as a much larger clone is one base away. The chain employs TRBV7-9 and TRBJ1-4, with D unresolved. Germline assignment: CDR1 SEHNR and CDR2 FQNEAQ (reference sequence). The CDR3 loop spans 15 amino acids. The CDR3 loop is CASSPLFGSNEELFF. The CDR3 region has the DNA TGTGCCAGCAGCCCCCTCTTTGGATCTAATGAAGAACTGTTTTTT.